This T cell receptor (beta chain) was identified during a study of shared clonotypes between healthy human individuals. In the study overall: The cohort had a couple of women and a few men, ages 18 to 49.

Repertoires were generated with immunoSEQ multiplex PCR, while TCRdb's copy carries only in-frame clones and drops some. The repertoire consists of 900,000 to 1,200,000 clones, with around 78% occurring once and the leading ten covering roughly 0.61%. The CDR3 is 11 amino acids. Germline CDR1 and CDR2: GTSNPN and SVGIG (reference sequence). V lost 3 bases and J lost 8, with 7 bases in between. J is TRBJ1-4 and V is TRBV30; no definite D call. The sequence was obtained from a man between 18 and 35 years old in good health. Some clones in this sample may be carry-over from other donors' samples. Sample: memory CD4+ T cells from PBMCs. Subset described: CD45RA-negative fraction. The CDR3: CAWSPGEKLFF. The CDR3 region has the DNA TGTGCCTGGAGCCCAGGCGAAAAACTGTTTTTT.